The entry below gives a single TCR beta chain sequence along with its context. Its antigen remains unidentified. The data are from a study of multiple sclerosis patients with progressive multifocal leukoencephalopathy. General observations from the study: Whether JC virus or general immunocompromise explains the findings remained unclear.

Germline CDR1 is SQVTM and CDR2 is ANQGSEA. The V end lost 6 bases, the J end lost 4 bases, and 17 bases lay between the germline ends. The CDR3 sequence is 14 residues long. Time point of the sample: before natalizumab initiation. T0 refers to blood drawn before natalizumab was first infused. Spiked into each PCR were synthetic inline TR CDR3 controls of all V-J pairings. Assay used: immunoSEQ multiplex PCR; TCRdb lists only in-frame clones, some missing. Of roughly 28,000 clones listed, more than 75% are singletons. This clonotype was obtained from a human donor with multiple sclerosis. This sequence joins TRBV29-1 and TRBJ2-3; TRBD2 might be the D (5 bases). The sequenced material came from PBMCs. The CDR3 is CSVLLGRLADTQYF. The CDR3 DNA is TGCAGCGTCCTACTAGGGCGGCTCGCAGATACGCAGTATTTT.